This T cell receptor (beta chain) was sequenced during a study of post-analysis software for immune sequencing data. Overall study: Multiple sclerosis in the patients followed relapsing-remitting, secondary progressive and progressive-relapsing courses. Study-level points and caveats: Normalized Chao1 diversity was significantly reduced in patients versus controls. Patients showed TRBV5-6, TRBV5-1 and TRBV20-1 among five TRBV segments more frequent than in controls. F-measure co-clustering was strong for batch-matched samples.

Researchers reported that TCR beta cDNA libraries carried unique molecular identifiers. When 1 to 10 million T cells were used, they gave approximately 450,000 cDNA molecules. TCRdb used MiXCR to reprocess the PCR reads, holding one entry per CDR3 protein. Of 750,000 to 950,000 distinct CDR3 sequences detected, 53% appear once; the ten largest clones hold roughly 4.4%. Trimming removed 3 bases from V and 2 bases from J; junction bases left unmatched: 5. Per germline, CDR1 MGHRA and CDR2 YSYEKL. The CDR3 runs to 16 residues. Turning to this clonotype: Antigen: not known.

The J gene is TRBJ2-1, the V gene TRBV4-1; 9 bases map to TRBD2. Material for sequencing was blood. The clonotype was recovered from a girl aged 10-17 years with multiple sclerosis. The CDR3 bases are TGCGCCAGCAGCCAGGTAGCGGGAGTCCCCTACAATGAGCAGTTCTTC. This translates into CASSQVAGVPYNEQFF.